These T cell receptor beta chains were read from a single sample in a study of cytomegalovirus exposure and HLA in healthy donors. Profiling relied on immunoSEQ multiplex PCR, and the TCRdb table lists in-frame clones only, not all of them. The sample data list under 150,000 clones. The specimen was PBMCs. The receptors here all came from a woman aged 55-69 years in good health and CMV-seronegative. CDR3s include the opening cysteine and the closing phenylalanine or tryptophan. The order of the fields is V gene, J gene, D gene, CDR3 protein, CDR3 DNA. The D gene is left open where the match is weak.

v_gene: TRBV5-8
j_gene: TRBJ1-1
d_gene: -
CDR3aa: CASSRLNEVAEAFF
CDR3nt: TGTGCCAGCAGCCGACTTAATGAAGTTGCTGAAGCTTTCTTT

v_gene: TRBV11-2
j_gene: TRBJ1-2
d_gene: TRBD1
CDR3aa: CASSSLGTGIFFDYGYTF
CDR3nt: TGTGCCAGCAGCTCGTTAGGGACAGGGATCTTCTTTGACTATGGCTACACCTTC

v_gene: TRBV27
j_gene: TRBJ1-1
d_gene: -
CDR3aa: CASSRWGGGDTEAFF
CDR3nt: TGTGCCAGCAGTCGGTGGGGCGGGGGGGACACTGAAGCTTTCTTT

v_gene: TRBV2
j_gene: TRBJ2-1
d_gene: -
CDR3aa: CASKPAGYNEQFF
CDR3nt: TGTGCCAGCAAGCCAGCGGGCTACAATGAGCAGTTCTTC

v_gene: TRBV7-3
j_gene: TRBJ2-1
d_gene: -
CDR3aa: CASSLTGGLVNEQFF
CDR3nt: TGTGCCAGCAGCTTAACCGGGGGGCTAGTCAATGAGCAGTTCTTC

v_gene: TRBV6-1
j_gene: TRBJ1-6
d_gene: -
CDR3aa: CASSGGTYNSPLHF
CDR3nt: TGTGCCAGCAGTGGGGGCACTTATAATTCACCCCTCCACTTT

v_gene: TRBV30
j_gene: TRBJ1-5
d_gene: -
CDR3aa: CAWSVQGDQPQHF
CDR3nt: TGTGCCTGGAGTGTACAAGGGGATCAGCCCCAGCATTTT

v_gene: TRBV5-1
j_gene: TRBJ1-2
d_gene: -
CDR3aa: CASSQGHGNYGYTF
CDR3nt: TGCGCCAGCAGCCAAGGACACGGTAACTATGGCTACACCTTC

v_gene: TRBV10-3
j_gene: TRBJ2-7
d_gene: TRBD1
CDR3aa: CAISVGQGAYEQYF
CDR3nt: TGTGCCATCAGTGTGGGACAGGGGGCCTACGAGCAGTACTTC

v_gene: TRBV9
j_gene: TRBJ2-1
d_gene: TRBD2
CDR3aa: CASSVGLAGGPGSYNEQFF
CDR3nt: TGTGCCAGCAGCGTGGGACTAGCGGGAGGGCCGGGCTCCTACAATGAGCAGTTCTTC

v_gene: TRBV19
j_gene: TRBJ1-1
d_gene: -
CDR3aa: CATRNRQLNTEAFF
CDR3nt: TGTGCCACTCGAAACCGACAGCTGAACACTGAAGCTTTCTTT

v_gene: TRBV5-1
j_gene: TRBJ2-7
d_gene: TRBD1
CDR3aa: CASSLLDRDSYEQYF
CDR3nt: TGCGCCAGCAGCTTACTCGACAGGGACAGCTACGAGCAGTACTTC

v_gene: TRBV6-6
j_gene: TRBJ1-2
d_gene: -
CDR3aa: CASYPAHSGSGYTF
CDR3nt: TGTGCCAGTTACCCTGCCCACTCAGGATCTGGCTACACCTTC

v_gene: TRBV11-2
j_gene: TRBJ2-2
d_gene: -
CDR3aa: CASSLAYSAGRTGELFF
CDR3nt: TGTGCCAGCAGCTTAGCCTATTCGGCGGGACGAACCGGGGAGCTGTTTTTT

v_gene: TRBV6-5
j_gene: TRBJ1-3
d_gene: -
CDR3aa: CATTSDVSGTIYF
CDR3nt: TGTGCCACAACCAGTGATGTTTCAGGCACCATATATTTT

v_gene: TRBV11-2
j_gene: TRBJ1-2
d_gene: -
CDR3aa: CASSLDQRGGYTF
CDR3nt: TGTGCCAGCAGCTTAGATCAGCGGGGTGGCTACACCTTC

v_gene: TRBV6-1
j_gene: TRBJ2-5
d_gene: TRBD2
CDR3aa: CASRGEGETQYF
CDR3nt: TGTGCCAGCCGCGGGGAGGGAGAGACCCAGTACTTC

v_gene: TRBV7-2
j_gene: TRBJ2-7
d_gene: -
CDR3aa: CASSLDRFSYEQYF
CDR3nt: TGTGCCAGCAGCTTAGACAGGTTCTCCTACGAGCAGTACTTC

v_gene: TRBV5-1
j_gene: TRBJ1-1
d_gene: -
CDR3aa: CASSFAGSEAFF
CDR3nt: TGCGCCAGCAGCTTTGCCGGGAGTGAAGCTTTCTTT

v_gene: TRBV28
j_gene: TRBJ2-1
d_gene: -
CDR3aa: CASSLAGPGSYNEQFF
CDR3nt: TGTGCCAGCAGTTTAGCGGGGCCGGGCTCCTACAATGAGCAGTTCTTC

v_gene: TRBV28
j_gene: TRBJ1-3
d_gene: -
CDR3aa: CASSTIKGGASGNTIYF
CDR3nt: TGTGCCAGCAGTACTATAAAAGGTGGGGCTTCTGGAAACACCATATATTTT

v_gene: TRBV5-1
j_gene: TRBJ2-1
d_gene: TRBD2
CDR3aa: CASSLSTSGYNEQFF
CDR3nt: TGCGCCAGCAGCTTATCGACTAGCGGTTACAATGAGCAGTTCTTC

v_gene: TRBV29-1
j_gene: TRBJ1-2
d_gene: -
CDR3aa: CSVSVGARGAQGNGYTF
CDR3nt: TGCAGCGTATCTGTGGGGGCCCGGGGGGCGCAAGGAAATGGCTACACCTTC

v_gene: TRBV28
j_gene: TRBJ1-2
d_gene: -
CDR3aa: CASQGNYGYTF
CDR3nt: TGTGCCAGCCAGGGGAACTATGGCTACACCTTC

v_gene: TRBV9
j_gene: TRBJ1-3
d_gene: TRBD1
CDR3aa: CASSPEGTGVYGNTIYF
CDR3nt: TGTGCCAGCAGCCCCGAAGGGACAGGGGTATACGGAAACACCATATATTTT

v_gene: TRBV2
j_gene: TRBJ1-1
d_gene: -
CDR3aa: CASSLYTEAFF
CDR3nt: TGTGCCAGCAGTTTATACACTGAAGCTTTCTTT

v_gene: TRBV7-9
j_gene: TRBJ2-2
d_gene: -
CDR3aa: CASSLVSFAGELFF
CDR3nt: TGTGCCAGCAGCTTAGTGTCCTTCGCCGGGGAGCTGTTTTTT

v_gene: TRBV2
j_gene: TRBJ2-1
d_gene: TRBD2
CDR3aa: CASNRLAGAASYNEQFF
CDR3nt: TGTGCCAGCAACCGACTAGCGGGGGCCGCCTCCTACAATGAGCAGTTCTTC

v_gene: TRBV6-5
j_gene: TRBJ1-2
d_gene: -
CDR3aa: CASSLVQGYYGYTF
CDR3nt: TGTGCCAGCAGTCTGGTACAGGGATACTATGGCTACACCTTC

v_gene: TRBV6-6
j_gene: TRBJ1-1
d_gene: TRBD1
CDR3aa: CASSYGQVMTEAFF
CDR3nt: TGTGCCAGCAGTTACGGACAGGTAATGACTGAAGCTTTCTTT

v_gene: TRBV7-9
j_gene: TRBJ1-1
d_gene: -
CDR3aa: CASSLPGRLTEAFF
CDR3nt: TGTGCCAGCAGCTTACCGGGGAGGCTTACTGAAGCTTTCTTT

v_gene: TRBV29-1
j_gene: TRBJ1-2
d_gene: -
CDR3aa: CSAQDAVGQHYGYTF
CDR3nt: TGCAGCGCCCAGGACGCCGTTGGACAGCACTATGGCTACACCTTC

v_gene: TRBV11-2
j_gene: TRBJ1-4
d_gene: -
CDR3aa: CASSSGYTTNEKLFF
CDR3nt: TGTGCCAGCAGCTCAGGATACACAACTAATGAAAAACTGTTTTTT

v_gene: TRBV10-3
j_gene: TRBJ2-7
d_gene: -
CDR3aa: CAIGGSSYEQYF
CDR3nt: TGTGCCATTGGGGGGAGCTCCTACGAGCAGTACTTC

v_gene: TRBV5-4
j_gene: TRBJ2-5
d_gene: TRBD2
CDR3aa: CASSLVGGGETQYF
CDR3nt: TGTGCCAGCAGCTTGGTCGGGGGGGGCGAGACCCAGTACTTC

v_gene: TRBV19
j_gene: TRBJ2-1
d_gene: TRBD2
CDR3aa: CASSIRTSGSVYRRFF
CDR3nt: TGTGCCAGTAGTATCCGGACTAGCGGCAGCGTATACCGGCGGTTCTTC

v_gene: TRBV5-1
j_gene: TRBJ2-3
d_gene: TRBD2
CDR3aa: CASSLGGSPSTDTQYF
CDR3nt: TGCGCCAGCAGCTTGGGCGGGAGTCCTAGCACAGATACGCAGTATTTT

v_gene: TRBV5-1
j_gene: TRBJ2-7
d_gene: -
CDR3aa: CASSPDPAGRYEQYF
CDR3nt: TGCGCCAGCAGCCCGGACCCCGCAGGGCGGTACGAGCAGTACTTC

v_gene: TRBV5-1
j_gene: TRBJ2-6
d_gene: -
CDR3aa: CASSLGQTSGANVLTF
CDR3nt: TGCGCCAGCAGCTTGGGACAGACCTCTGGGGCCAACGTCCTGACTTTC

v_gene: TRBV30
j_gene: TRBJ1-2
d_gene: -
CDR3aa: CAWSPGLDGGYTF
CDR3nt: TGTGCCTGGAGTCCGGGTCTCGACGGGGGCTACACCTTC

v_gene: TRBV2
j_gene: TRBJ2-7
d_gene: TRBD1
CDR3aa: CASSRDRGYYEQYF
CDR3nt: TGTGCCAGCAGTCGGGACAGGGGGTACTACGAGCAGTACTTC

v_gene: TRBV27
j_gene: TRBJ2-1
d_gene: -
CDR3aa: CASSLGAYSYNEQFF
CDR3nt: TGTGCCAGCAGTTTGGGAGCCTACTCCTACAATGAGCAGTTCTTC

v_gene: TRBV18
j_gene: TRBJ2-3
d_gene: TRBD1
CDR3aa: CASSPDRGMDTQYF
CDR3nt: TGTGCCAGCTCTCCGGACAGGGGTATGGATACGCAGTATTTT